Listed below are T cell receptor beta chains from one sample, sequenced in a study of early stage breast cancer tumors. TCRdb keeps only in-frame clones here, not all; method: immunoSEQ multiplex PCR. The table lists 25,000 to 35,000 clones, roughly 80% of them singletons, with about 4.7% in the top ten. Sample: blood. The receptors were sampled from a person aged 35 to 50 with breast cancer. Each CDR3 is given with its conserved first and last residue. Each record gives: D gene, V gene, J gene, clone size, CDR3 protein, CDR3 DNA. D genes are given only for firm matches. The listing skips clone size in some rows; elsewhere it reads once, few, many or a size class.

D: TRBD1
V: TRBV18
J: TRBJ2-7
size: -
CDR3: CASSPSRQGSYEQYF
DNA: TGTGCCAGCTCACCCAGTAGACAGGGAAGCTACGAGCAGTACTTC

D: TRBD1
V: TRBV5-1
J: TRBJ2-7
size: -
CDR3: CASSLQKGAIDEQYF
DNA: TGCGCCAGCAGCTTGCAGAAGGGGGCGATTGACGAGCAGTACTTC

D: TRBD1
V: TRBV5-1
J: TRBJ1-5
size: -
CDR3: CASSWTLNRDRGLLGNQPQHF
DNA: TGCGCCAGCAGCTGGACGCTGAACCGGGACAGGGGGCTGTTGGGCAATCAGCCCCAGCATTTT

D: -
V: TRBV18
J: TRBJ1-1
size: few
CDR3: CASSQYGQKNTEAFF
DNA: TGTGCCAGCTCACAATACGGACAGAAGAACACTGAAGCTTTCTTT

D: -
V: TRBV7-8
J: TRBJ1-2
size: -
CDR3: CASSLALANYGYTF
DNA: TGTGCCAGCAGCTTAGCGCTGGCCAACTATGGCTACACCTTC

D: -
V: TRBV18
J: TRBJ1-4
size: -
CDR3: CASSPRTAPEKLFF
DNA: TGTGCCAGCTCACCAAGGACAGCCCCTGAAAAACTGTTTTTT

D: TRBD2
V: TRBV7-9
J: TRBJ2-3
size: few
CDR3: CASSLALLAGPTDTQYF
DNA: TGTGCCAGCAGCTTAGCGCTCCTAGCGGGTCCCACAGATACGCAGTATTTT

D: -
V: TRBV6-1
J: TRBJ2-5
size: -
CDR3: CASSEVSSQETQYF
DNA: TGTGCCAGCAGTGAAGTTAGCTCTCAAGAGACCCAGTACTTC

D: -
V: TRBV11-2
J: TRBJ2-2
size: -
CDR3: CASESGSYTGELFF
DNA: TGTGCCAGCGAAAGCGGTAGCTACACCGGGGAGCTGTTTTTT

D: -
V: TRBV5-4
J: TRBJ2-3
size: once
CDR3: CASSLLEGDRTDTQYF
DNA: TGTGCCAGCAGCCTGCTGGAGGGAGATCGCACAGATACGCAGTATTTT

D: -
V: TRBV7-2
J: TRBJ2-4
size: -
CDR3: CASSSAWGNIQYF
DNA: TGTGCCAGCAGCTCCGCTTGGGGAAACATTCAGTACTTC